A selection of T cell receptor beta chains follows, all from one sample in a study of shared clonotypes between healthy human individuals. Only in-frame clones appear in the TCRdb table, and some are missing; sequencing was by immunoSEQ multiplex PCR. Of 1,400,000 or so clones detected, about 98.5% appear once; the ten largest clones hold under 0.45%. Sequencing input: naive CD4+ T cells sorted from blood. The receptors were sampled from a young man in good health. Both conserved end residues are part of each CDR3. Fields, in order: D gene, J gene, V gene, clone size, CDR3 protein, CDR3 DNA. The D gene is left open where the match is weak. Size is stated for part of the rows, as once, few or many counts, or as a class when the clone is expanded.

d_call: .
j_call: TRBJ1-5
v_call: TRBV18
clone_size: once
cdr3_aa: CASTRDNQPQHF
cdr3_nt: TGTGCCAGCACCCGAGACAATCAGCCCCAGCATTTT

d_call: .
j_call: TRBJ2-6
v_call: TRBV27
clone_size: .
cdr3_aa: CASSSPLSGANVLTF
cdr3_nt: TGTGCCAGCAGTTCCCCCCTCTCTGGGGCCAACGTCCTGACTTTC

d_call: .
j_call: TRBJ2-1
v_call: TRBV2
clone_size: .
cdr3_aa: CASSSHGTSDYNEQFF
cdr3_nt: TGTGCCAGCAGTTCCCACGGGACGTCGGACTACAATGAGCAGTTCTTC

d_call: .
j_call: TRBJ2-5
v_call: TRBV25-1
clone_size: .
cdr3_aa: CASTARPHGTQYF
cdr3_nt: TGTGCCAGCACTGCACGGCCCCACGGGACCCAGTACTTC

d_call: TRBD1
j_call: TRBJ1-2
v_call: TRBV6-1
clone_size: once
cdr3_aa: CASTGTGIGYTF
cdr3_nt: TGTGCCAGCACTGGGACAGGGATAGGCTACACCTTC

d_call: .
j_call: TRBJ2-6
v_call: TRBV9
clone_size: .
cdr3_aa: CASSVSSSWANVLTF
cdr3_nt: TGTGCCAGCAGCGTAAGTTCCTCTTGGGCCAACGTCCTGACTTTC

d_call: TRBD2
j_call: TRBJ2-1
v_call: TRBV11-3
clone_size: .
cdr3_aa: CASAGGPYNEQFF
cdr3_nt: TGTGCCAGCGCGGGAGGGCCTTACAATGAGCAGTTCTTC

d_call: .
j_call: TRBJ2-5
v_call: TRBV2
clone_size: .
cdr3_aa: CASSGEMVETQYF
cdr3_nt: TGTGCCAGCAGTGGTGAGATGGTGGAGACCCAGTACTTC

d_call: .
j_call: TRBJ2-2
v_call: TRBV2
clone_size: .
cdr3_aa: CASGEIETGELFF
cdr3_nt: TGTGCCAGCGGGGAAATCGAGACCGGGGAGCTGTTTTTT

d_call: TRBD2
j_call: TRBJ2-2
v_call: TRBV18
clone_size: .
cdr3_aa: CASSPTSGSLTGELFF
cdr3_nt: TGTGCCAGCTCACCCACTAGCGGGAGTTTAACCGGGGAGCTGTTTTTT

d_call: TRBD1
j_call: TRBJ2-3
v_call: TRBV6-5
clone_size: once
cdr3_aa: CASSYSGTGAPDTQYF
cdr3_nt: TGTGCCAGCAGTTACTCCGGGACAGGGGCACCAGATACGCAGTATTTT

d_call: .
j_call: TRBJ1-4
v_call: TRBV5-1
clone_size: .
cdr3_aa: CASSLSGHIEKLFF
cdr3_nt: TGCGCCAGCAGCCTCTCCGGCCACATCGAAAAACTGTTTTTT

d_call: .
j_call: TRBJ1-5
v_call: TRBV10-3
clone_size: .
cdr3_aa: CAISEGHVGGNQPQHF
cdr3_nt: TGTGCCATCAGTGAGGGACATGTTGGTGGCAATCAGCCCCAGCATTTT

d_call: TRBD2
j_call: TRBJ2-2
v_call: TRBV7-6
clone_size: .
cdr3_aa: CASSLSPSGNTGELFF
cdr3_nt: TGTGCCAGCAGCTTGTCCCCTAGCGGGAACACCGGGGAGCTGTTTTTT

d_call: .
j_call: TRBJ2-6
v_call: TRBV5-8
clone_size: .
cdr3_aa: CASSLGDSGANVLTF
cdr3_nt: TGTGCCAGCAGCTTAGGGGACTCTGGGGCCAACGTCCTGACTTTC

d_call: .
j_call: TRBJ2-7
v_call: TRBV5-4
clone_size: .
cdr3_aa: CASSWDLSGAYEQYF
cdr3_nt: TGTGCCAGCAGCTGGGACCTTAGCGGAGCCTACGAGCAGTACTTC

d_call: .
j_call: TRBJ1-4
v_call: TRBV6-1
clone_size: .
cdr3_aa: CASSDNKNRRARNEKLFF
cdr3_nt: TGTGCCAGCAGTGATAACAAGAACCGGAGGGCTCGCAATGAAAAACTGTTTTTT

d_call: TRBD1
j_call: TRBJ1-1
v_call: TRBV6-4
clone_size: .
cdr3_aa: CASSRSSAPGTVNTEAFF
cdr3_nt: TGTGCCAGCAGCAGATCTTCAGCCCCCGGGACAGTGAACACTGAAGCTTTCTTT

d_call: .
j_call: TRBJ2-1
v_call: TRBV18
clone_size: once
cdr3_aa: CASSPPGDNEQFF
cdr3_nt: TGTGCCAGCTCACCACCGGGCGACAATGAGCAGTTCTTC

d_call: TRBD2
j_call: TRBJ2-2
v_call: TRBV7-2
clone_size: .
cdr3_aa: CASGEAGDLSGELFF
cdr3_nt: TGTGCCAGCGGCGAAGCGGGAGACCTCTCCGGGGAGCTGTTTTTT

d_call: .
j_call: TRBJ2-5
v_call: TRBV29-1
clone_size: .
cdr3_aa: CSVGTPILGETQYF
cdr3_nt: TGCAGCGTTGGGACCCCGATTTTGGGGGAGACCCAGTACTTC

d_call: .
j_call: TRBJ2-7
v_call: TRBV7-2
clone_size: .
cdr3_aa: CASSLAGSYEQYF
cdr3_nt: TGTGCCAGCAGCTTAGCCGGGAGCTACGAGCAGTACTTC

d_call: .
j_call: TRBJ2-3
v_call: TRBV12-2
clone_size: .
cdr3_aa: CASRLIRQKQDTQYF
cdr3_nt: TGTGCAAGTCGCTTAATTAGACAGAAACAAGATACGCAGTATTTT

d_call: .
j_call: TRBJ2-5
v_call: TRBV18
clone_size: .
cdr3_aa: CASSPQDLARETQYF
cdr3_nt: TGTGCCAGCTCACCTCAGGACTTAGCACGAGAGACCCAGTACTTC

d_call: .
j_call: TRBJ2-3
v_call: TRBV10-2
clone_size: .
cdr3_aa: CASSRDKTTDTQYF
cdr3_nt: TGCGCCAGCAGTCGGGACAAAACCACAGATACGCAGTATTTT

d_call: TRBD2
j_call: TRBJ2-1
v_call: TRBV29-1
clone_size: .
cdr3_aa: CSVERLSGGAREQFF
cdr3_nt: TGCAGCGTTGAACGGTTGTCCGGGGGGGCTAGAGAGCAGTTCTTC

d_call: TRBD2
j_call: TRBJ2-2
v_call: TRBV7-2
clone_size: .
cdr3_aa: CASSFPRLAGAGGELFF
cdr3_nt: TGTGCCAGCAGCTTCCCTCGACTAGCGGGAGCCGGCGGGGAGCTGTTTTTT

d_call: .
j_call: TRBJ1-2
v_call: TRBV6-6
clone_size: .
cdr3_aa: CASSLELGSDGYTF
cdr3_nt: TGTGCCAGCAGTTTGGAACTGGGGTCGGATGGCTACACCTTC

d_call: .
j_call: TRBJ2-5
v_call: TRBV5-1
clone_size: .
cdr3_aa: CASSLVWGRETQYF
cdr3_nt: TGCGCCAGCAGCTTGGTATGGGGCCGGGAGACCCAGTACTTC

d_call: .
j_call: TRBJ2-3
v_call: TRBV10-1
clone_size: .
cdr3_aa: CASKRGGTDTQYF
cdr3_nt: TGCGCCAGCAAGAGGGGTGGCACAGATACGCAGTATTTT

d_call: TRBD2
j_call: TRBJ2-1
v_call: TRBV19
clone_size: .
cdr3_aa: CASTGTSGRVSYNEQFF
cdr3_nt: TGTGCCAGTACCGGGACTAGCGGGAGGGTCTCCTACAATGAGCAGTTCTTC

d_call: .
j_call: TRBJ1-5
v_call: TRBV28
clone_size: .
cdr3_aa: CASIALIYSNQPQHF
cdr3_nt: TGTGCCAGCATAGCGTTAATTTATAGCAATCAGCCCCAGCATTTT

d_call: .
j_call: TRBJ2-3
v_call: TRBV6-6
clone_size: .
cdr3_aa: CASSSQALSDTQYF
cdr3_nt: TGTGCCAGCAGTTCTCAGGCCCTTTCGGATACGCAGTATTTT

d_call: .
j_call: TRBJ2-7
v_call: TRBV11-2
clone_size: .
cdr3_aa: CASSFPGQVYEQYF
cdr3_nt: TGTGCCAGCAGCTTCCCAGGGCAGGTTTACGAGCAGTACTTC

d_call: TRBD2
j_call: TRBJ2-5
v_call: TRBV7-2
clone_size: .
cdr3_aa: CASSLRLAGETQYF
cdr3_nt: TGTGCCAGCAGCTTAAGACTAGCGGGAGAGACCCAGTACTTC

d_call: .
j_call: TRBJ1-5
v_call: TRBV7-6
clone_size: .
cdr3_aa: CASSLGPGRYQPQHF
cdr3_nt: TGTGCCAGCAGCTTAGGGCCAGGGCGTTACCAGCCCCAGCATTTT

d_call: TRBD2
j_call: TRBJ2-1
v_call: TRBV10-3
clone_size: .
cdr3_aa: CAIRGLEGNEQFF
cdr3_nt: TGTGCCATCAGAGGACTAGAGGGCAATGAGCAGTTCTTC

d_call: TRBD1
j_call: TRBJ1-4
v_call: TRBV5-1
clone_size: .
cdr3_aa: CASREGQAPPGTTNEKLFF
cdr3_nt: TGCGCCAGCCGAGAAGGACAGGCCCCCCCAGGGACAACTAATGAAAAACTGTTTTTT

d_call: .
j_call: TRBJ1-5
v_call: TRBV2
clone_size: .
cdr3_aa: CASSYGGGWPQHF
cdr3_nt: TGTGCCAGCAGTTACGGGGGCGGGTGGCCCCAGCATTTT

d_call: .
j_call: TRBJ2-1
v_call: TRBV18
clone_size: .
cdr3_aa: CASSPPNRDLSNEQFF
cdr3_nt: TGTGCCAGCTCACCACCTAATCGGGACCTATCCAATGAGCAGTTCTTC

d_call: TRBD1
j_call: TRBJ1-2
v_call: TRBV2
clone_size: .
cdr3_aa: CASRDRTGAIYGYTF
cdr3_nt: TGTGCCAGCAGGGACCGGACAGGGGCGATCTATGGCTACACCTTC

d_call: .
j_call: TRBJ2-1
v_call: TRBV5-1
clone_size: once
cdr3_aa: CASSLYGVNEQFF
cdr3_nt: TGCGCCAGCAGCTTATACGGGGTCAACGAGCAGTTCTTC

d_call: TRBD2
j_call: TRBJ2-5
v_call: TRBV18
clone_size: .
cdr3_aa: CASSPRPGLADTQETQYF
cdr3_nt: TGTGCCAGCTCACCACGGCCGGGACTAGCGGATACGCAAGAGACCCAGTACTTC

d_call: TRBD1
j_call: TRBJ2-7
v_call: TRBV6-1
clone_size: .
cdr3_aa: CASTLDRPSYEQYF
cdr3_nt: TGTGCCAGCACCCTGGACAGGCCGTCCTACGAGCAGTACTTC

d_call: TRBD2
j_call: TRBJ2-2
v_call: TRBV7-2
clone_size: .
cdr3_aa: CASSPRLAGNTGELFF
cdr3_nt: TGTGCCAGCAGCCCTCGACTAGCGGGAAACACCGGGGAGCTGTTTTTT

d_call: TRBD1
j_call: TRBJ2-7
v_call: TRBV6-1
clone_size: .
cdr3_aa: CASSESRGLTYEQYF
cdr3_nt: TGTGCCAGCAGTGAATCGAGGGGGCTAACCTACGAGCAGTACTTC

d_call: .
j_call: TRBJ1-2
v_call: TRBV4-2
clone_size: .
cdr3_aa: CASSQVLPEGYGYTF
cdr3_nt: TGTGCCAGCAGCCAAGTCCTGCCAGAGGGCTATGGCTACACCTTC

d_call: TRBD2
j_call: TRBJ2-7
v_call: TRBV25-1
clone_size: .
cdr3_aa: CASSGTSGVYEQYF
cdr3_nt: TGTGCCAGCAGTGGTACTAGCGGGGTCTACGAGCAGTACTTC

d_call: TRBD1
j_call: TRBJ2-1
v_call: TRBV18
clone_size: .
cdr3_aa: CASSGPTGYNEQFF
cdr3_nt: TGTGCCAGCTCCGGCCCGACAGGGTACAATGAGCAGTTCTTC

d_call: TRBD2
j_call: TRBJ2-1
v_call: TRBV27
clone_size: .
cdr3_aa: CASSLFPLADYNEQFF
cdr3_nt: TGTGCCAGCAGTCTATTCCCGCTAGCGGACTACAATGAGCAGTTCTTC

d_call: .
j_call: TRBJ1-5
v_call: TRBV12-1
clone_size: .
cdr3_aa: CASSSAGCSNQPQHF
cdr3_nt: TGTGCCAGCAGCTCAGCCGGGTGTAGCAATCAGCCCCAGCATTTT

d_call: .
j_call: TRBJ1-4
v_call: TRBV29-1
clone_size: .
cdr3_aa: CSVGPSGEKLFF
cdr3_nt: TGCAGCGTTGGACCGAGTGGGGAAAAACTGTTTTTT

d_call: .
j_call: TRBJ2-1
v_call: TRBV11-3
clone_size: .
cdr3_aa: CASSLEGHFNEQFF
cdr3_nt: TGTGCCAGCAGCTTAGAGGGACACTTCAATGAGCAGTTCTTC

d_call: .
j_call: TRBJ1-1
v_call: TRBV7-9
clone_size: .
cdr3_aa: CASSLIWQGSERGNTEAFF
cdr3_nt: TGTGCCAGCAGCTTAATCTGGCAAGGGTCGGAAAGGGGGAACACTGAAGCTTTCTTT

d_call: TRBD2
j_call: TRBJ2-1
v_call: TRBV15
clone_size: .
cdr3_aa: CATSRLAVGLAGNEQFF
cdr3_nt: TGTGCCACCAGCAGATTGGCGGTTGGACTAGCGGGCAATGAGCAGTTCTTC

d_call: .
j_call: TRBJ2-3
v_call: TRBV18
clone_size: .
cdr3_aa: CASSQSPDGTDTQYF
cdr3_nt: TGTGCCAGCTCGCAAAGTCCCGATGGTACAGATACGCAGTATTTT